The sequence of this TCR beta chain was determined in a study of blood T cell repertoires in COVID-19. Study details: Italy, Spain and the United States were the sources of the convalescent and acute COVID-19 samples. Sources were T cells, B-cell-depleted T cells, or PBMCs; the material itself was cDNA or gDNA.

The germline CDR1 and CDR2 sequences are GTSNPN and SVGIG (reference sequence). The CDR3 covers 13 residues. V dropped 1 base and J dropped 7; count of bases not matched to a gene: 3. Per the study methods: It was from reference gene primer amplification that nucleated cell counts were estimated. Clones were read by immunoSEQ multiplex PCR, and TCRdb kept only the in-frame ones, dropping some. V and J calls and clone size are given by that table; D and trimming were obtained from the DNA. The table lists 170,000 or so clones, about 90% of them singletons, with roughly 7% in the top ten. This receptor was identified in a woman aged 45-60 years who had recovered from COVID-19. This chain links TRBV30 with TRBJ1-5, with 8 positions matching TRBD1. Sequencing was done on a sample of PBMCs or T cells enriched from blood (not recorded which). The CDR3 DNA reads TGTGCCTGGAGTGGGACAGGGACACAGCCCCAGCATTTT. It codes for CAWSGTGTQPQHF. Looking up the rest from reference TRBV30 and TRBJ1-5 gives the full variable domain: SQTIHQWPATLVQPVGSPLSLECTVEGTSNPNLYWYRQAAGRGLQLLFYSVGIGQISSEVPQNLSASRPQDRQFILSSKKLLLSDSGFYLCAWSGTGTQPQHFGDGTRLSIL.